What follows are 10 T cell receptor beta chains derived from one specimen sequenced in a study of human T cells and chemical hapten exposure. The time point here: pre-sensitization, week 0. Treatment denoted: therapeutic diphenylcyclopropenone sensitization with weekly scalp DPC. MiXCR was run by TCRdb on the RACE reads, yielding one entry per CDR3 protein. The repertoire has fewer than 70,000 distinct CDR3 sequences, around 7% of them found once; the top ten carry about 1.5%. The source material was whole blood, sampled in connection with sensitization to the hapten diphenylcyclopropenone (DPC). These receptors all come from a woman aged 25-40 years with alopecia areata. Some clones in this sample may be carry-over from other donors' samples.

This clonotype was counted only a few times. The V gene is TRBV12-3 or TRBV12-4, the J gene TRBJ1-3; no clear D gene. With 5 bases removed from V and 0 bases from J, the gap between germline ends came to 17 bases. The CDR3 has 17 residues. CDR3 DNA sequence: TGTGCCAGCAGTAGAAAATCAGCGGGCTCCTCTGGAAACACCATATATTTT. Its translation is CASSRKSAGSSGNTIYF.

In DNA form, the CDR3 reads TGCAGCGTAGGGACAGGGGCTGCCACTGAAGCTTTCTTT. It specifies CSVGTGAATEAFF. V usage is TRBV29-1 and J usage is TRBJ1-1; TRBD1 matches 10 bases. CDR1 is SQVTM, CDR2 ANQGSEA, per germline. The V and J ends lost 6 bases and 4 bases, in that order; junction bases with no gene match: 5. The CDR3 is 13 residues long.

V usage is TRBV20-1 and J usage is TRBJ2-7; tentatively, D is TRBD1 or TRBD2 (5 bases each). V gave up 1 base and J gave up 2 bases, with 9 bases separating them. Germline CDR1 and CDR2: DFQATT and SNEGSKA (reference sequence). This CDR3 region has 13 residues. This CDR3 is CSARVGVPYEQYF. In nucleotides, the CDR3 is TGCAGTGCTAGAGTGGGGGTTCCCTACGAGCAGTACTTC.

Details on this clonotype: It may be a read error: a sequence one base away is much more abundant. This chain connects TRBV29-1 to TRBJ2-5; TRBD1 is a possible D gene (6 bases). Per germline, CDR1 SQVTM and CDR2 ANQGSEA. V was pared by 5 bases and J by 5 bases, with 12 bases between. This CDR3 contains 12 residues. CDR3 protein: CSVLGGGETQYF. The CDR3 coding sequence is TGCAGCGTTCTTGGGGGCGGTGAGACCCAGTACTTC.

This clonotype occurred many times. The CDR3, as DNA: TGTGCCAGCAGCCAAGGATCCGCCGAAAACACTGAAGCTTTCTTT. Translating it yields CASSQGSAENTEAFF. The chain uses TRBV4-2 and TRBJ1-1; D uncertain. Trimming removed 1 base from V and 2 bases from J, with 11 bases in between. The CDR3 is made up of 15 amino acids. Germline CDR1 and CDR2: LGHNA and YNFKEQ.

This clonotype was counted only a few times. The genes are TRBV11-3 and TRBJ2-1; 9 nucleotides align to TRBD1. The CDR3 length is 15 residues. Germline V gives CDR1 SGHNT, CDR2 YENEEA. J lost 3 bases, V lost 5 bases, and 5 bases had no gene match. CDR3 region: CASSPGGQGYNEQFF. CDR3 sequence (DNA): TGTGCCAGCAGCCCAGGGGGACAGGGCTACAATGAGCAGTTCTTC.

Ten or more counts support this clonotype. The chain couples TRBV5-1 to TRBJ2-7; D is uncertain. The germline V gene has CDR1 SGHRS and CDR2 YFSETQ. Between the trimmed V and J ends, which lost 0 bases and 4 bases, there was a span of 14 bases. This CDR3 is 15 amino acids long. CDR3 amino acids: CASSLVPGPDYEQYF. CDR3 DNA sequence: TGCGCCAGCAGCTTGGTACCGGGTCCAGATTACGAGCAGTACTTC.

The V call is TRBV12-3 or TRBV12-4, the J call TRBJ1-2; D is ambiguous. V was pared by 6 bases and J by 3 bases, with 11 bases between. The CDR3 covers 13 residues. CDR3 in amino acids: CASSPSIDYGYTF. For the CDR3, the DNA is TGTGCCAGCAGCCCCAGTATAGACTATGGCTACACCTTC.

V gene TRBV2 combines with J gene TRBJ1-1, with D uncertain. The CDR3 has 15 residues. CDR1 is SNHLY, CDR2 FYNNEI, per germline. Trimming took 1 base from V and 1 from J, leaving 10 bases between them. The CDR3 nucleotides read TGTGCCAGCAGTGAAGATAGCCGTAGGAACACTGAAGCTTTCTTT. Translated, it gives CASSEDSRRNTEAFF.

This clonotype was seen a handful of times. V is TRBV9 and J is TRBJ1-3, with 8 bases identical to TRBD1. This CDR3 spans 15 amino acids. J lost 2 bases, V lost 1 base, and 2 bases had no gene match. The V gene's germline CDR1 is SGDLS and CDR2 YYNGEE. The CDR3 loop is CASSVTQGAGNTIYF. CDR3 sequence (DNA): TGTGCCAGCAGCGTAACACAGGGGGCTGGAAACACCATATATTTT.